This is a list of T cell receptor beta chains from one sample in a study of cytomegalovirus exposure and HLA in healthy donors. Libraries were prepared by immunoSEQ multiplex PCR; TCRdb keeps only in-frame clonotypes and omits some of them. The repertoire consists of about 110,000 clones, with almost 96% occurring once and the leading ten covering roughly 0.67%. Source material: PBMCs. These receptors originate from a woman aged 18 to 35 in good health and CMV-seronegative. CDR3s include the opening cysteine and the closing phenylalanine or tryptophan. Fields, in order: D gene, J gene, V gene, clone size, CDR3 protein, CDR3 DNA. The D gene is left open where the match is weak. For some rows the clone size is stated as once, few or many, or as a class when expanded; others skip it.

D gene: TRBD1
J gene: TRBJ2-1
V gene: TRBV9
clone size: -
CDR3 protein: CASSPHRGNYNEQFF
CDR3 DNA: TGTGCCAGCAGCCCCCACAGGGGTAACTACAATGAGCAGTTCTTC

D gene: TRBD2
J gene: TRBJ2-7
V gene: TRBV28
clone size: once
CDR3 protein: CASSPRGAIGPFYEQYF
CDR3 DNA: TGTGCCAGCAGCCCGCGGGGGGCAATAGGACCTTTCTACGAGCAGTACTTC

D gene: -
J gene: TRBJ2-3
V gene: TRBV2
clone size: once
CDR3 protein: CASSGVVSGTDTQYF
CDR3 DNA: TGTGCCAGCAGTGGCGTGGTATCCGGGACAGATACGCAGTATTTT

D gene: TRBD1
J gene: TRBJ1-1
V gene: TRBV2
clone size: -
CDR3 protein: CASMKRQGAIGNTEAFF
CDR3 DNA: TGTGCCAGCATGAAAAGACAGGGGGCGATCGGGAACACTGAAGCTTTCTTT

D gene: TRBD1
J gene: TRBJ1-3
V gene: TRBV7-9
clone size: -
CDR3 protein: CASSPGQARTMRSTIYF
CDR3 DNA: TGTGCCAGCAGCCCGGGACAGGCGAGAACGATGAGGTCCACCATATATTTT

D gene: -
J gene: TRBJ1-1
V gene: TRBV18
clone size: -
CDR3 protein: CASSPGSTEAFF
CDR3 DNA: TGTGCCAGCTCTCCGGGTAGCACTGAAGCTTTCTTT

D gene: TRBD2
J gene: TRBJ2-2
V gene: TRBV13
clone size: -
CDR3 protein: CASRRTSGLAGELFF
CDR3 DNA: TGTGCCAGCAGACGGACTAGCGGGTTAGCCGGGGAGCTGTTTTTT

D gene: TRBD1
J gene: TRBJ1-2
V gene: TRBV6-1
clone size: -
CDR3 protein: CASRLTGFGGYTF
CDR3 DNA: TGTGCCAGCAGGTTGACAGGGTTCGGTGGCTACACCTTC

D gene: -
J gene: TRBJ2-3
V gene: TRBV5-1
clone size: once
CDR3 protein: CASSLEVGTITQYF
CDR3 DNA: TGCGCCAGCAGCTTGGAGGTGGGGACAATCACGCAGTATTTT

D gene: -
J gene: TRBJ1-1
V gene: TRBV5-1
clone size: -
CDR3 protein: CASSPDGIRIKNTEAFF
CDR3 DNA: TGCGCCAGCAGCCCAGACGGGATTCGTATCAAGAACACTGAAGCTTTCTTT

D gene: -
J gene: TRBJ1-1
V gene: TRBV9
clone size: once
CDR3 protein: CASSVGRGWGAEAFF
CDR3 DNA: TGTGCCAGCAGCGTGGGGCGCGGTTGGGGGGCTGAAGCTTTCTTT

D gene: -
J gene: TRBJ1-2
V gene: TRBV6-6
clone size: -
CDR3 protein: CASSTAGPYGYTF
CDR3 DNA: TGTGCCAGCAGTACTGCAGGGCCCTATGGCTACACCTTC

D gene: TRBD1
J gene: TRBJ2-5
V gene: TRBV7-7
clone size: -
CDR3 protein: CASSADRGETQYF
CDR3 DNA: TGTGCCAGCAGCGCGGACAGGGGAGAGACCCAGTACTTC

D gene: TRBD1
J gene: TRBJ1-5
V gene: TRBV28
clone size: -
CDR3 protein: CASSPGTGAQEDQPQHF
CDR3 DNA: TGTGCCAGCAGCCCTGGAACAGGGGCTCAAGAGGATCAGCCCCAGCATTTT

D gene: TRBD1
J gene: TRBJ1-1
V gene: TRBV27
clone size: -
CDR3 protein: CASSWTGGSPEAFF
CDR3 DNA: TGTGCCAGCTCCTGGACAGGGGGAAGCCCTGAAGCTTTCTTT

D gene: -
J gene: TRBJ1-1
V gene: TRBV27
clone size: -
CDR3 protein: CASSSYLGGANTEAFF
CDR3 DNA: TGTGCCAGCAGTTCCTATCTTGGGGGGGCGAACACTGAAGCTTTCTTT

D gene: TRBD1
J gene: TRBJ1-2
V gene: TRBV4-3
clone size: -
CDR3 protein: CASSQERGTVYGYTF
CDR3 DNA: TGCGCCAGCAGCCAAGAACGTGGGACAGTCTATGGCTACACCTTC

D gene: TRBD1
J gene: TRBJ2-1
V gene: TRBV4-3
clone size: -
CDR3 protein: CASSRGFWDSTYNEQFF
CDR3 DNA: TGCGCCAGCAGCCGAGGATTTTGGGACAGTACCTACAATGAGCAGTTCTTC

D gene: -
J gene: TRBJ2-1
V gene: TRBV29-1
clone size: once
CDR3 protein: CSVEGQGSYNEQFF
CDR3 DNA: TGCAGCGTTGAAGGCCAGGGCTCCTACAATGAGCAGTTCTTC

D gene: TRBD1
J gene: TRBJ1-1
V gene: TRBV7-9
clone size: -
CDR3 protein: CASSLETGGYTEAFF
CDR3 DNA: TGTGCCAGCAGCTTAGAGACAGGGGGTTACACTGAAGCTTTCTTT

D gene: TRBD1
J gene: TRBJ1-1
V gene: TRBV7-9
clone size: -
CDR3 protein: CASSLVFGQGASEAFF
CDR3 DNA: TGTGCCAGCAGCTTAGTTTTCGGGCAGGGGGCTTCTGAAGCTTTCTTT

D gene: TRBD2
J gene: TRBJ2-7
V gene: TRBV4-2
clone size: -
CDR3 protein: CASSQDGTSGYEQYF
CDR3 DNA: TGTGCCAGCAGCCAAGATGGGACTAGCGGCTACGAGCAGTACTTC

D gene: TRBD1
J gene: TRBJ2-2
V gene: TRBV7-9
clone size: -
CDR3 protein: CASSLDPGGDTGELFF
CDR3 DNA: TGTGCCAGCAGCTTAGACCCAGGGGGCGACACCGGGGAGCTGTTTTTT

D gene: -
J gene: TRBJ2-1
V gene: TRBV7-8
clone size: -
CDR3 protein: CASSLGRLVRSYEQFF
CDR3 DNA: TGTGCCAGCAGCTTAGGAAGACTAGTCCGGTCCTATGAGCAGTTCTTC

D gene: TRBD1
J gene: TRBJ1-1
V gene: TRBV7-3
clone size: -
CDR3 protein: CASSPGQGIAFF
CDR3 DNA: TGTGCCAGCAGCCCGGGACAGGGGATCGCTTTCTTT

D gene: TRBD1
J gene: TRBJ2-7
V gene: TRBV9
clone size: once
CDR3 protein: CASSQTGTGVSEQYF
CDR3 DNA: TGTGCCAGCAGCCAAACCGGGACAGGGGTGTCCGAGCAGTACTTC

D gene: TRBD1
J gene: TRBJ1-2
V gene: TRBV27
clone size: -
CDR3 protein: CASSKTGGASSYGYTF
CDR3 DNA: TGTGCCAGCAGCAAGACAGGGGGCGCTTCGAGCTATGGCTACACCTTC

D gene: -
J gene: TRBJ1-1
V gene: TRBV30
clone size: once
CDR3 protein: CAWRAGAEAFF
CDR3 DNA: TGTGCCTGGAGGGCCGGGGCTGAAGCTTTCTTT

D gene: TRBD2
J gene: TRBJ2-1
V gene: TRBV27
clone size: -
CDR3 protein: CASSSAWLAGGSSYNEQFF
CDR3 DNA: TGTGCCAGCAGTTCTGCATGGCTAGCGGGGGGCAGCTCCTACAATGAGCAGTTCTTC

D gene: -
J gene: TRBJ2-1
V gene: TRBV6-1
clone size: -
CDR3 protein: CASMDLSSYNEQFF
CDR3 DNA: TGTGCCAGCATGGACTTGAGCTCCTACAATGAGCAGTTCTTC

D gene: -
J gene: TRBJ2-7
V gene: TRBV7-9
clone size: -
CDR3 protein: CASTGQSSYEQYF
CDR3 DNA: TGTGCCAGCACCGGACAGAGCTCCTACGAGCAGTACTTC

D gene: -
J gene: TRBJ2-7
V gene: TRBV11-2
clone size: -
CDR3 protein: CASSLGRWEQYF
CDR3 DNA: TGTGCCAGCAGCTTAGGTCGGTGGGAGCAGTACTTC

D gene: TRBD1
J gene: TRBJ2-1
V gene: TRBV9
clone size: -
CDR3 protein: CASSVVGRTGFRNEQFF
CDR3 DNA: TGTGCCAGCAGCGTAGTGGGGCGGACAGGGTTTCGGAATGAGCAGTTCTTC

D gene: TRBD1
J gene: TRBJ2-7
V gene: TRBV28
clone size: -
CDR3 protein: CASSPTGDSYEQYF
CDR3 DNA: TGTGCCAGCAGCCCGACAGGGGATTCCTACGAGCAGTACTTC

D gene: -
J gene: TRBJ2-5
V gene: TRBV27
clone size: -
CDR3 protein: CASSLGPGVQETQYF
CDR3 DNA: TGTGCCAGCAGTTTAGGGCCGGGGGTCCAAGAGACCCAGTACTTC

D gene: TRBD2
J gene: TRBJ2-5
V gene: TRBV5-1
clone size: -
CDR3 protein: CASSPAGETQYF
CDR3 DNA: TGCGCCAGCAGCCCAGCGGGGGAGACCCAGTACTTC

D gene: -
J gene: TRBJ2-7
V gene: TRBV5-1
clone size: -
CDR3 protein: CASSLALGGEQYF
CDR3 DNA: TGCGCCAGCAGCTTGGCCCTAGGGGGCGAGCAGTACTTC

D gene: TRBD1
J gene: TRBJ1-2
V gene: TRBV27
clone size: -
CDR3 protein: CASRYGTGSYGYTF
CDR3 DNA: TGTGCCAGCAGATACGGGACAGGGTCTTATGGCTACACCTTC

D gene: TRBD1
J gene: TRBJ1-1
V gene: TRBV5-1
clone size: -
CDR3 protein: CASSKGTGGLTEAFF
CDR3 DNA: TGCGCCAGCAGCAAAGGGACAGGGGGCCTGACTGAAGCTTTCTTT

D gene: TRBD1
J gene: TRBJ1-6
V gene: TRBV7-3
clone size: -
CDR3 protein: CASSLRGQGGNSPLHF
CDR3 DNA: TGTGCCAGCAGCTTAAGAGGACAGGGTGGGAATTCACCCCTCCACTTT

D gene: -
J gene: TRBJ2-7
V gene: TRBV7-9
clone size: -
CDR3 protein: CASSLYYEQYF
CDR3 DNA: TGTGCCAGCAGCTTATACTACGAGCAGTACTTC

D gene: TRBD1
J gene: TRBJ1-6
V gene: TRBV28
clone size: -
CDR3 protein: CASSFRGRLLHF
CDR3 DNA: TGTGCCAGCAGTTTCAGGGGGCGCCTCCTCCACTTT

D gene: TRBD2
J gene: TRBJ2-3
V gene: TRBV18
clone size: -
CDR3 protein: CASSPPTSGGPTDTQYF
CDR3 DNA: TGTGCCAGCTCACCCCCGACTAGCGGGGGCCCCACAGATACGCAGTATTTT

D gene: TRBD2
J gene: TRBJ2-5
V gene: TRBV19
clone size: -
CDR3 protein: CASSISRGGLGETQYF
CDR3 DNA: TGTGCCAGTAGTATTTCGCGGGGGGGCCTCGGAGAGACCCAGTACTTC

D gene: TRBD1
J gene: TRBJ1-2
V gene: TRBV4-3
clone size: -
CDR3 protein: CASSQELGQGTYGYTF
CDR3 DNA: TGCGCCAGCAGCCAAGAACTTGGACAGGGGACGTATGGCTACACCTTC

D gene: -
J gene: TRBJ2-3
V gene: TRBV15
clone size: -
CDR3 protein: CATSRDKAQGSDTQYF
CDR3 DNA: TGTGCCACCAGCAGAGATAAGGCACAGGGCTCAGATACGCAGTATTTT

D gene: -
J gene: TRBJ2-7
V gene: TRBV5-1
clone size: -
CDR3 protein: CASSLEASAYEQYF
CDR3 DNA: TGCGCCAGCAGCTTGGAGGCCAGCGCCTACGAGCAGTACTTC